Below, 15 T cell receptor beta chains from the same sample are listed, as sequenced in a study of blood T cell repertoires in COVID-19. Measured with immunoSEQ multiplex PCR; TCRdb has only the in-frame clones, and not every one. The table lists approximately 220,000 clones, around 82% of them singletons. Sequenced sample: peripheral blood. These receptor sequences come from a woman under 40 who had recovered from COVID-19.

V usage is TRBV7-9 and J usage is TRBJ2-7, with TRBD2 identical over 11 bases. Germline-derived CDR1 and CDR2 are SEHNR and FQNEAQ (reference sequence). V lost 5 bases, J lost 0 bases, and 3 bases stayed unmatched. This CDR3 region has 15 residues. CDR3 loop: CASSLLAGGSYEQYF. In DNA, the CDR3 is TGTGCCAGCAGCCTCCTAGCGGGAGGCTCCTACGAGCAGTACTTC.

CDR3 DNA: TGCGCCAGCAGCGCGAGGGGGAATCAGCCCCAGCATTTT. Translating gives CASSARGNQPQHF. The chain is built from TRBV5-1 and TRBJ1-5; D might be TRBD1 (6 bases). The CDR3 has 13 residues. CDR1 is SGHRS and CDR2 is YFSETQ in the germline V gene. Trimming took off 4 bases at V and 4 bases at J, with 9 bases between the two ends.

The V gene is TRBV11-2, the J gene TRBJ2-7; D is unresolved. The germline V gene has CDR1 SGHAT and CDR2 FQNNGV. Trimming cost V 5 bases and J 5 bases, with 13 bases left between them. The CDR3 totals 13 residues. In DNA form, the CDR3 reads TGTGCCAGCAGCCTTTTGCGCCGGGACGAGCAGTACTTC. It translates to CASSLLRRDEQYF. The whole variable domain, remainder taken from reference TRBV11-2 and TRBJ2-7, is EAGVAQSPRYKIIEKRQSVAFWCNPISGHATLYWYQQILGQGPKLLIQFQNNGVVDDSQLPKDRFSAERLKGVDSTLKIQPAKLEDSAVYLCASSLLRRDEQYFGPGTRLTVT.

This clone was picked up a small number of times. The V call is TRBV7-6, the J call TRBJ2-5, with D possibly being TRBD1 (7 bases). Germline CDR1 and CDR2: SGHVS and FNYEAQ. Trimming removed 0 bases from V and 5 bases from J, with 16 bases in between. The CDR3 runs 16 residues. The DNA for the CDR3 is TGTGCCAGCAGCTTAGCATCCCAGGGGGGATTGGAGACCCAGTACTTC. This codes for CASSLASQGGLETQYF.

This chain connects TRBV9 to TRBJ2-7; tentatively, D is TRBD1 (5 bases). CDR3 length equals 14 residues. The germline V gene encodes CDR1 SGDLS and CDR2 YYNGEE. Trimming took 0 bases from V and 3 from J, leaving 10 bases between them. The CDR3 spells CASSVEWQGYEQYF. The CDR3 DNA reads TGTGCCAGCAGCGTAGAGTGGCAGGGCTACGAGCAGTACTTC.

The gene calls are TRBV9 and TRBJ2-7; possible D gene TRBD1, 6 bases. Trimming stripped 4 bases from V and 6 bases from J, with 14 bases between. Germline V lookup: CDR1 SGDLS, CDR2 YYNGEE. The CDR3 runs 13 residues. CDR3 nucleotides: TGTGCCAGCAGCCCAGGGGTAGCAGGCGAGCAGTACTTC. It translates to CASSPGVAGEQYF.

The chain links TRBV5-5 to TRBJ1-3; possible D gene TRBD1, 6 bases. The germline CDR1 and CDR2 sequences are SGHKS and YYEKEE (reference sequence). This CDR3 is built from 16 residues. V lost 4 bases and J lost 4, with 18 bases in between. CDR3 residues: CASSGLGGARGNTIYF. The CDR3 DNA sequence: TGTGCCAGCAGCGGGCTAGGGGGGGCGCGAGGAAACACCATATATTTT.

This clone was seen a single time. The V call is TRBV28, the J call TRBJ2-1; D possibly corresponds to TRBD2 (6 bases). The germline CDR1 and CDR2 sequences are MDHEN and SYDVKM. The germline V and J ends were trimmed by 4 bases and 3 bases, with 16 bases remaining between them. This CDR3 contains 16 residues. The CDR3 spells CASSSLSGGVYNEQFF. CDR3 bases: TGTGCCAGCAGTTCCTTGAGCGGAGGGGTCTACAATGAGCAGTTCTTC.

V gene TRBV6-2 or TRBV6-3 combines with J gene TRBJ1-4, with 7 bases fitting TRBD1. Germline CDR1 is MNHEY and CDR2 is SVGEGT. The CDR3 has 16 residues. With V trimmed by 2 bases and J by 3 bases, 6 bases remained unmatched. The CDR3 is CASSYPPGQPNEKLFF. The CDR3 DNA reads TGTGCCAGCAGTTACCCGCCGGGACAGCCTAATGAAAAACTGTTTTTT.

The chain links TRBV6-5 to TRBJ2-7; D possibly corresponds to TRBD2 (6 bases). Germline lookup yields CDR1 MNHEY and CDR2 SVGAGI. Trimming took 5 bases from V and 4 from J, leaving 15 bases between them. The CDR3 totals 14 residues. This CDR3 reads CASSRPGASYEQYF. The CDR3 DNA is TGTGCCAGCAGTCGACCGGGAGCCTCATACGAGCAGTACTTC.

The chain uses TRBV24-1 and TRBJ2-7; D is unresolved. The V end lost 0 bases, the J end lost 5 bases, and 7 bases lay between the germline ends. Per the germline V gene, CDR1 is KGHDR and CDR2 is SFDVKD. The CDR3 covers 13 residues. CDR3 loop: CATSDLAADEQYF. CDR3 in DNA: TGTGCCACCAGTGATTTGGCGGCAGACGAGCAGTACTTC.

The chain has TRBV3-1 (or the pseudogene TRBV3-2) and TRBJ1-1, with 8 bases fitting TRBD1. Unmatched junction bases numbered 5, after V lost 3 bases and J lost 5 bases. Germline V CDR1 and CDR2: LGHDT, YNNKEL (reference sequence). The CDR3 sequence is 14 residues long. CDR3 region: CASSQSDRVTEAFF. CDR3 DNA sequence: TGTGCCAGCAGCCAGTCGGACAGGGTGACTGAAGCTTTCTTT.

Concerning this clone: Other DNA variants within this sample encode the same CDR3. CDR3 nucleotide sequence: TGTGCCAGCAGTCCAGGGGGCAATCAGCCCCAGCATTTT. As protein: CASSPGGNQPQHF. V gene TRBV27 combines with J gene TRBJ1-5, with D tentatively TRBD1 (6 bases). Germline CDR1 and CDR2: MNHEY and SMNVEV (reference sequence). CDR3 length equals 13 residues. The V end lost 5 bases, the J end lost 2 bases, and 7 bases lay between the germline ends.

The chain is built from TRBV18 and TRBJ2-7; TRBD1 matches at 11 bases. V dropped 6 bases and J dropped 2; count of bases not matched to a gene: 3. The CDR3 loop spans 14 amino acids. Germline CDR1 reads KGHSH; CDR2 reads LQKENI. The CDR3 bases are TGTGCCAGCTCTCGGACAGGGGGCCCCTACGAGCAGTACTTC. Residues: CASSRTGGPYEQYF. The full variable domain, rest sourced from reference TRBV18 and TRBJ2-7, is NAGVMQNPRHLVRRRGQEARLRCSPMKGHSHVYWYRQLPEEGLKFMVYLQKENIIDESGMPKERFSAEFPKEGPSILRIQQVVRGDSAAYFCASSRTGGPYEQYFGPGTRLTVT.

The rearrangement uses TRBV5-6 and TRBJ1-3, with D maybe TRBD1 (5 bases). CDR3 length equals 14 residues. Trimming cost V 7 bases and J 0 bases, with 11 bases left between them. Germline CDR1 is SGHDT and CDR2 is YYEEEE. The CDR3 nucleotides are TGTGCCAGCTGCCTAGGGGTCTCTGGAAACACCATATATTTT. It yields the protein CASCLGVSGNTIYF.